These 5 T cell receptor beta chains share one sample of origin, sequenced in a study of OX40 agonist ivuxolimab in advanced cancers. Generated by immunoSEQ multiplex PCR, the TCRdb table keeps only in-frame clones and is missing some. The sample lists over 60,000 clones; roughly 84% were seen once. Sequencing used CD4+ or CD8+ T cells sorted from blood, obtained in a trial of the OX40 agonist ivuxolimab. The source of these receptors is an adult with an advanced solid tumor such as melanoma, head and neck, liver or kidney cancer.

The rearrangement joins TRBV11-3 to TRBJ2-1; D is possibly TRBD2 (6 bases). Deletions cut 5 bases from V and 5 bases from J, with 13 bases between. Germline V gene lookup returns CDR1 SGHNT and CDR2 YENEEA. The CDR3 has 14 residues. The CDR3 loop is CASSGDGTHNEQFF. The CDR3 region has the DNA TGTGCCAGCAGCGGGGACGGGACTCACAATGAGCAGTTCTTC.

This chain uses TRBV5-1 with TRBJ2-7; 9 nucleotides line up with TRBD2. CDR1 and CDR2 from the germline V gene are SGHRS and YFSETQ. This CDR3 has 13 amino acids. Losses at the gene ends were 9 bases for V and 6 bases for J; bases not matched to a gene: 10. CDR3 DNA sequence: TGCGCCAACAATGGCGGGGGGGCCCGCGAGCAGTACTTC. The encoded protein is CANNGGGAREQYF.

The chain carries TRBV11-3 and TRBJ2-7; 7 nucleotides agree with TRBD1. The junction had 3 bases not matched to a gene; V was cut back by 2 bases and J by 5 bases. The CDR3 extends over 13 amino acids. Germline CDR1 reads SGHNT; CDR2 reads YENEEA. The CDR3 spells CASSLHRGNEQYF. CDR3 DNA sequence: TGTGCCAGCAGCTTACACAGGGGAAACGAGCAGTACTTC.

The chain employs TRBV6-1 and TRBJ1-1; 7 bases fit TRBD1. The V segment lost 7 bases and the J segment 1 base; nucleotides outside the gene matches: 3. CDR3 length: 13 residues. Germline V gene data show CDR1 as MNHNS and CDR2 as SASEGT. The CDR3 reads CASTTGANTEAFF. Written as DNA, the CDR3 is TGTGCCAGCACCACAGGGGCGAACACTGAAGCTTTCTTT.

This clone was seen a handful of times. The chain uses TRBV7-9 and TRBJ2-7; 9 positions agree with TRBD1. The CDR3 spans 16 residues. CDR1 SEHNR and CDR2 FQNEAQ come from the germline V gene (reference sequence). Trimming took 5 bases from V and 4 from J; bases not matched to a gene: 12. CDR3 sequence reads: CASSHIQGAFVYEQYF. The CDR3 region has the DNA TGTGCCAGCAGCCATATACAGGGGGCGTTCGTTTACGAGCAGTACTTC. Supplemented by reference TRBV7-9 and TRBJ2-7, the full variable domain reads DTGVSQNPRHKITKRGQNVTFRCDPISEHNRLYWYRQTLGQGPEFLTYFQNEAQLEKSRLLSDRFSAERPKGSFSTLEIQRTEQGDSAMYLCASSHIQGAFVYEQYFGPGTRLTVT.